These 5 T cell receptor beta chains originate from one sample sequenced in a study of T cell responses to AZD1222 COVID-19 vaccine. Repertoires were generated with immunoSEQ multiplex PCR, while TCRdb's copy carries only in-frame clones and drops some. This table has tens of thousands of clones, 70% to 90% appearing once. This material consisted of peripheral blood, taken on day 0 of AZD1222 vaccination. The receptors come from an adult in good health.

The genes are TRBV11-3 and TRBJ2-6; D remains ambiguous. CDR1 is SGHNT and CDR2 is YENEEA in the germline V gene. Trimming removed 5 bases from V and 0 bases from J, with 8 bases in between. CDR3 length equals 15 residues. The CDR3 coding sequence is TGTGCCAGCAGCCCTCGTATCTCTGGGGCCAACGTCCTGACTTTC. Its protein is CASSPRISGANVLTF.

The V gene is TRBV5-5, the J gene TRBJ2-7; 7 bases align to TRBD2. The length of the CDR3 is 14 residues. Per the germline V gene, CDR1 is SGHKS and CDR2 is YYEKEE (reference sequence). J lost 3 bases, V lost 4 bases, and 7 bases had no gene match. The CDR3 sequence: CASSGGGTLYEQYF. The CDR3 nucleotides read TGTGCCAGCAGCGGGGGAGGGACTCTCTACGAGCAGTACTTC. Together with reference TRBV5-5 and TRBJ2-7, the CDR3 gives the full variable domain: DAGVTQSPTHLIKTRGQQVTLRCSPISGHKSVSWYQQVLGQGPQFIFQYYEKEERGRGNFPDRFSARQFPNYSSELNVNALLLGDSALYLCASSGGGTLYEQYFGPGTRLTVT.

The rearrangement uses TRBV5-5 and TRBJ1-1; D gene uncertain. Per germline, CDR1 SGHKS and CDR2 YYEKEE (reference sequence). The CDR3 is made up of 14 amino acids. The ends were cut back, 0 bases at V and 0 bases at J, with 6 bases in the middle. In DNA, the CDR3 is TGTGCCAGCAGCTTGGACAGCATGAACACTGAAGCTTTCTTT. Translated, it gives CASSLDSMNTEAFF.

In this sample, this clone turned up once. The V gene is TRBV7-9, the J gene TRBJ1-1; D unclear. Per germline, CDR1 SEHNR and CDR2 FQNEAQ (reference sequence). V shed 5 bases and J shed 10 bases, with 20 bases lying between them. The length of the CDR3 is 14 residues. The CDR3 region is CASSPRATTVSAFF. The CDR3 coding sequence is TGTGCCAGCAGCCCACGGGCAACCACCGTCTCAGCTTTCTTT.

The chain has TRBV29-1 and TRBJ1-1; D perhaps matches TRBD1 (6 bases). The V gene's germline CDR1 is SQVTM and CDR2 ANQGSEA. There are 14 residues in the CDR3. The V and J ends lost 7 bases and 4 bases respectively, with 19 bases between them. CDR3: CSGRAGGPITEAFF. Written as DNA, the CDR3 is TGCAGCGGCCGCGCGGGGGGCCCAATCACTGAAGCTTTCTTT.